Here is one T cell receptor (beta chain) with its context. Its cognate antigen is unknown. This entry belongs to a study of OX40 agonist ivuxolimab in advanced cancers. Findings and caveats of the study: At 0.1 to 3.0 mg/kg and by week 6, CD4+ and CD8+ T cells in the blood had expanded clonally.

Germline CDR1 is SGHNT and CDR2 is YENEEA. The CDR3 sequence is 13 residues long. Trimming took 6 bases from V and 0 from J, leaving 8 bases between them. The repertoire was sequenced with immunoSEQ multiplex PCR; TCRdb's copy has only in-frame clones and lacks some. The data show 9,500 to 10,000 clones, 70% to 90% seen once. This material consisted of CD4+ or CD8+ T cells sorted from blood, taken in a trial of the OX40 agonist ivuxolimab. The TCR was taken from an adult with an advanced solid tumor such as melanoma, head and neck, liver or kidney cancer. The rearrangement uses TRBV11-3 and TRBJ1-1; no firm D call. The CDR3 region has the DNA TGTGCCAGCAGTCTCCACTTGAACACTGAAGCTTTCTTT. Its protein is CASSLHLNTEAFF. Variable domain in full (rest from reference TRBV11-3 and TRBJ1-1): EAGVVQSPRYKIIEKKQPVAFWCNPISGHNTLYWYLQNLGQGPELLIRYENEEAVDDSQLPKDRFSAERLKGVDSTLKIQPAELGDSAVYLCASSLHLNTEAFFGQGTRLTVV.